The TCR beta chain under discussion was sequenced for a study of cytomegalovirus exposure and HLA in healthy donors (dated by TCRdb to 2016 to 2017). With regard to the full study: An earlier analysis of 587 of the donors reported about 280 Gb of sequence data and roughly 120 million unique TCR beta sequences obtained from some 200 million T cells. To predict cytomegalovirus infection status, the study combined high-throughput TCR immunosequencing, statistical association of individual TCRs with disease status, and machine learning. Genome-wide SNP genotypes for about 60% of the roughly 670 donors were used in a later genetic analysis, which treated that subset as a discovery cohort. Of the roughly 390 genotyped donors, approximately 83% fell in the genetic ancestry cluster associated with self-reported Caucasian donors. In the later analysis, no new phenotypic data were used to find candidate immune exposures; instead, reliance was placed on TCR beta sequences and their occurrence across donors. The study was designed to test whether signatures of past pathogen exposure could be identified by cataloging public T cell receptors. Five DR-DQ haplotypes were treated as single units for association and clustering because of strong linkage in the cohort. An early release covering around 630 HLA-typed donors comprised approximately 290 gigabases of sequencing data and tens of millions of unique TCR sequences. Typing coverage differed by locus: A, B, C, DRB1 and DQB1 were typed in roughly 620-640 donors, DQA1 in about 550, DPA1 in nearly 610, and DPB1 in about 450. Donor age, sex, ethnicity and CMV serostatus were collected together with the repertoire data. Both class I and class II loci were covered by HLA typing, at four-digit resolution. Along with the approximately 700-subject first cohort, a separate validation cohort of over a hundred different subjects was used. Every discovery cohort repertoire had been produced on one sequencing platform. The study profiled the T cell repertoires of about 720 subjects by immunosequencing and related them to cytomegalovirus serostatus. To decide whether each TCR beta V gene segment behaved as functional or pseudogenic, an earlier analysis of approximately 590 of the donors relied on high-throughput TCR beta sequencing. Across about 370 genotyped donors of the cohort, an average of roughly 230,000 unique TCR beta nucleotide sequences per donor were sequenced, and roughly a sixth of those sequences were non-productive. In a later analysis, previously published TCR beta repertoires from about 640 donors were re-analyzed and high-resolution HLA genotyping was added so that TCR occurrence patterns could be studied.

The cysteine opens and the phenylalanine closes a CDR3 of 16 amino acids. Only the CDR3 region is kept as DNA, spanning 48 bases read in frame from base 1. The germline V gene (reference sequence) yields SGHNT for CDR1 and YYREEE for CDR2. The germline ends are 11 bases apart after V is trimmed by 1 base and J by 0 bases. The library was prepared using the immunoSEQ multiplex PCR assay. A mixture of 60 forward primers for TCR Vbeta segments and 13 reverse primers for TCR Jbeta segments was used in the multiplex PCR. The CDR3 region of rearranged TCR beta genes was amplified from genomic DNA by a multiplex PCR assay. Amplified TCR beta libraries were sequenced as 87-base-pair reads on the Illumina HiSeq System. In the paper's pipeline: A later analysis counted approximately 84 million unique TCR beta chains across the 550 to 800 repertoires, and some 12 million of these chains were shared by at least two donors. A nearest-neighbor algorithm error-corrected the raw reads and collapsed the reads into unique sequences, merging closely related sequences to remove PCR and sequencing errors. V, D and J gene segments were assigned by aligning CDR3 sequences to IMGT reference sequences. For a sequence to be retained, a match of at least six nucleotides was required to both a V gene segment and a J gene segment. Rearrangements were called productive when the CDR3 lacked stop codons and stayed in frame with V and J; all others were non-productive. CDR3 was defined according to IMGT convention as the region running from the second conserved V-encoded cysteine to the conserved J-encoded phenylalanine. The earlier analysis of 587 of the donors excluded any sequence lacking an unambiguous match to a single V gene segment. In an earlier analysis of roughly 500 of the donors, V segments were called functional above 56.7% productive rearrangements and were called segregating when the between-donor standard deviation exceeded 5%. To diagnose cytomegalovirus status from the catalog of TCR beta chain sequences, a statistical classification framework was built. In a later analysis, V and J genes were assigned by comparing TCR nucleotide sequences against IMGT/GENE-DB human TR gene sequences. Using the TCRdist pipeline, a later analysis assigned CDR3 sequences along with most-parsimonious VDJ recombination scenarios. A later analysis defined each TCR beta chain by its CDR3 amino acid sequence plus V-gene family, and excluded reads lacking a unique V-gene family. To address suspected cross-contamination and a sequencing artifact, a later analysis removed 592 highly shared, low-generation-probability nucleotide sequences. In a later analysis, a clonal expansion index for each public chain was calculated from normalized within-repertoire ranks of inferred template counts. In a later analysis, generation probabilities were computed using a VDJ recombination model fitted to out-of-frame rearrangements, and the results were checked against IGoR. In a later analysis, hypergeometric tests were used to score TCR-TCR, TCR-HLA and TCR-CMV co-occurrence, with a repertoire-size bias correction applied to TCR pairs. A later analysis estimated false discovery rates by permuting HLA or CMV assignments 20 times. In a later analysis, co-occurring TCRs were grouped with DBSCAN, and TCRdist sequence similarity was added when clustering was performed within HLA-allele-positive subsets. Co-occurrence clustering excluded repertoires with fewer than 30,000 or more than 120,000 public chains, plus five with anomalous nucleotide sharing. The immuneACCESS repertoire file appears here via TCRdb, limited to in-frame rearrangements. These files lack a portion of the clones; in checked studies, under half of the deficit traces to unresolved V genes, and the cause of the others is not known. V and J calls and clone size are as listed in that table; D and trimming were resolved from the DNA. The sample profile shows roughly 160,000 clones; 81% of them were found once. Of the sample, over 10% is held by the ten largest clones.

The cohort comprised several hundred healthy bone marrow donors. Cohort members were all nominally healthy when sampled, although unrecorded immune exposures were likely present. The donor was CMV seronegative and belonged to the group of over 350 seronegative cohort members. Each donor provided a peripheral blood sample, and peripheral blood mononuclear cells were used for TCR beta sequencing. Genomic DNA was extracted from the blood cell samples with the Qiagen DNeasy Blood Extraction Kit. This clone was counted a single time. This clone's antigen is unknown. Qualities for individual bases were not recorded, and no much larger clone is one base off. The research as a whole found: Because HLA typing was unavailable for some donors at each locus, only the typed subset was used in association tests. A later genetic analysis reported fewer N-insertions in productive TCRs among donors in an Asian-associated ancestry cluster than the roughly 720-donor mean. In vitro tests confirmed that three of the cytomegalovirus-associated TCR beta chains recognize cytomegalovirus antigens. Presence/absence analyses assumed roughly uniform sequencing depth across donors, an assumption that may not hold. According to the authors, the approach could potentially be generalized to other disease states and immunological phenotypes. In an earlier analysis of some 550 of the donors, most TCR beta V segments were observed in productive rearrangements about 87% or about 30% of the time, broadly matching IMGT annotations. Strong co-occurrence of HLA alleles, especially DR and DQ, made assigning TCR associations to individual alleles difficult. A later analysis found that most CMV-associated TCR beta chains appeared HLA-restricted, with HLA associations seemingly driven largely by CMV exposure. Because the 87-base-pair reads could not distinguish some IMGT-functional V segments, including TRBV6-2 and TRBV6-3, those segments were excluded. Most TCR sequences were seen in very few donors, while some public TCRs were found in many individuals. A cluster of highly shared sequence variants was judged likely to be a technical artifact of the sequencing pipeline. In a later analysis, the rate of TCR association differed among HLA loci, with DRB1 alleles having the most associated TCRs and HLA-C alleles having the fewest. Over 15 rarely observed V segments, including chromosome 9 orphons, were excluded from the earlier analysis of approximately 500 of the donors because counts were too low. According to a later analysis, parvovirus B19, influenza, CMV and Epstein-Barr virus appeared linked to several top co-occurrence clusters. CMV serostatus was the only immune exposure information available for the cohort. Correlated functional status among segregating V segments might reflect linkage disequilibrium, but an unknown experimental factor could not be ruled out. The study listed 150 to 200 TCR beta chains as associated with cytomegalovirus. In a later analysis, around 17,000 TCR beta sequences were associated with specific HLA alleles at a false discovery rate of 0.05. Cytomegalovirus status was reported to be diagnosed by the classifier with high specificity and sensitivity in both the original and validation cohorts. In this cohort, only TCR beta chains were sequenced, and detectable features were limited by the absence of alpha or paired-chain data. An association between a missense DCLRE1C variant and V-gene and J-gene trimming of TCR beta chains was found in a later genetic analysis and replicated in an independent cohort. A further reported finding was that TCR beta sequences accurately predicted the HLA-A and HLA-B alleles for most subjects in the first cohort. In a later analysis, HLA-associated TCR beta chains were found to be more clonally expanded and to have lower generation probabilities than equally common non-associated chains.

This receptor was identified in a woman between 45 and 60 years old in good health and CMV-seronegative. Input material: PBMCs. The chain links TRBV5-4 with TRBJ2-1; the D gene is perhaps TRBD2, on 5 matching bases. This receptor carries the CDR3 CASSLYRGSSYNEQFF. The DNA reads TGTGCCAGCAGCTTGTATCGAGGGAGCTCCTACAATGAGCAGTTCTTC.